Below, 3 T cell receptor beta chains from the same sample are listed, as sequenced in a study of Ad26.COV2.S vaccination and SARS-CoV-2 variants. Treatment described: about 20 received Ad26.COV2.S at low or high dose, single or two shots; 5 received placebo; per-sample allocation not given. Sample collection was performed on day 63 after the first vaccine or placebo injection. The data were produced by immunoSEQ multiplex PCR, yet TCRdb's version contains in-frame clones alone and is incomplete. The sample yields roughly 700,000 clones, roughly 90% seen once. The source was peripheral blood, collected in a trial of Ad26.COV2.S vaccine versus placebo. Receptors originate from a person aged 18-60 years who received the Ad26.COV2.S COVID-19 vaccine or a placebo.

J is TRBJ2-2 and V is TRBV15; possibly TRBD1 for D (5 bases). V lost 3 bases, J lost 4 bases, and 12 bases lay in between. The CDR3 length is 15 residues. Germline CDR1 reads LNHNV; CDR2 reads YYDKDF (reference sequence). The CDR3 coding sequence is TGTGCCACCAGCAGGCGGATAGGGGTCACCGGGGAGCTGTTTTTT. Its protein product is CATSRRIGVTGELFF. Supplemented by reference TRBV15 and TRBJ2-2, the full variable domain reads DAMVIQNPRYQVTQFGKPVTLSCSQTLNHNVMYWYQQKSSQAPKLLFHYYDKDFNNEADTPDNFQSRRPNTSFCFLDIRSPGLGDTAMYLCATSRRIGVTGELFFGEGSRLTVL.

V is TRBV6-5 and J is TRBJ2-7; 8 positions agree with TRBD1. This CDR3 spans 13 amino acids. Trimming took 8 bases from V and 2 from J; bases not matched to a gene: 5. Germline V gene data show CDR1 as MNHEY and CDR2 as SVGAGI. The CDR3 sequence: CASRQGRPYEQYF. For the CDR3, the DNA is TGTGCCAGCCGACAGGGGCGCCCCTACGAGCAGTACTTC.

The chain uses TRBV27 and TRBJ1-1; TRBD1 might be the D (5 bases). Germline V gene sequence: CDR1 MNHEY, CDR2 SMNVEV (reference sequence). The CDR3 has 13 residues. Deletions cut 1 base from V and 5 bases from J, with 8 bases between. In nucleotides, the CDR3 is TGTGCCAGCAGTTTATTTCGGGGGACTGAAGCTTTCTTT. Its translation is CASSLFRGTEAFF.